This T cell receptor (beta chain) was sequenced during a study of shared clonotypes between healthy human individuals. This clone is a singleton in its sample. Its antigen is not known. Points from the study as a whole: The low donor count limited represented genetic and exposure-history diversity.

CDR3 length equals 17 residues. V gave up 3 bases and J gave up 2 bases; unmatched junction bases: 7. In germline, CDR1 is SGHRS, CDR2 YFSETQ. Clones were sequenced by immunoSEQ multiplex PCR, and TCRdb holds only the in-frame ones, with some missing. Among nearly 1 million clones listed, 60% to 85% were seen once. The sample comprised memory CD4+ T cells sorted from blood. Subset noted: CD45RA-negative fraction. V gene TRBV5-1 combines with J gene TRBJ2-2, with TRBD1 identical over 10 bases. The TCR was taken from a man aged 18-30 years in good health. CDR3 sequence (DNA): TGCGCCAGCAGCTCTCTGACAGGGGGCTTAAACACCGGGGAGCTGTTTTTT. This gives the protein CASSSLTGGLNTGELFF.